These T cell receptor beta chains were read from a single sample in a study of blood T cell repertoires in COVID-19. Method: immunoSEQ multiplex PCR; TCRdb's copy keeps in-frame clones and lacks some. The sample has 350,000 or so clones; 86% are singletons. Source material: PBMCs or T cells enriched from blood (not recorded which). Every receptor here comes from a woman aged 40-49 years with acute COVID-19. Each CDR3 is given with its conserved first and last residue. Each record gives: V gene, J gene, clone size, CDR3 length, D gene, CDR3 DNA, CDR3 protein. The D gene is left open where the match is weak. Not all rows give a size; the values are once, few, many and, for expanded clones, a class.

v_call: TRBV4-3
j_call: TRBJ1-6
clone_size: -
cdr3_length: 16
d_call: TRBD1
cdr3_nt: TGCGCCAGCAGCCAAGATGTACAGGGGAGGTATTCACCCCTCCACTTT
cdr3_aa: CASSQDVQGRYSPLHF

v_call: TRBV2
j_call: TRBJ2-4
clone_size: -
cdr3_length: 13
d_call: -
cdr3_nt: TGTGCCAGTTCGGACAGCGAGAGGAACATTCAGTACTTC
cdr3_aa: CASSDSERNIQYF

v_call: TRBV4-3
j_call: TRBJ1-4
clone_size: -
cdr3_length: 14
d_call: -
cdr3_nt: TGCGCCAGCAGCCTACAGGAACGGAATGAAAAACTGTTTTTT
cdr3_aa: CASSLQERNEKLFF

v_call: TRBV19
j_call: TRBJ1-5
clone_size: -
cdr3_length: 14
d_call: -
cdr3_nt: TGTGCCAGTAGTACCCAAGGGGACAATCAGCCCCAGCATTTT
cdr3_aa: CASSTQGDNQPQHF

v_call: TRBV19
j_call: TRBJ1-4
clone_size: -
cdr3_length: 16
d_call: TRBD1
cdr3_nt: TGTGCCAGTAGAAGACAGGGGATCTCAACTAATGAAAAACTGTTTTTT
cdr3_aa: CASRRQGISTNEKLFF

v_call: TRBV4-1
j_call: TRBJ1-1
clone_size: -
cdr3_length: 14
d_call: -
cdr3_nt: TGCGCCAGCAGCCAAGGTCTCTTGAACACTGAAGCTTTCTTT
cdr3_aa: CASSQGLLNTEAFF

v_call: TRBV7-2
j_call: TRBJ2-1
clone_size: -
cdr3_length: 17
d_call: TRBD2
cdr3_nt: TGTGCCAGCAGCTTATGGGCTAGCGGGGGGTCAAACCCCGTACAGTTCTTC
cdr3_aa: CASSLWASGGSNPVQFF

v_call: TRBV5-1
j_call: TRBJ2-7
clone_size: -
cdr3_length: 14
d_call: TRBD1
cdr3_nt: TGCGCCAGCAGCCTGATGACAGGGAGCTACGAGCAGTACTTC
cdr3_aa: CASSLMTGSYEQYF

v_call: TRBV19
j_call: TRBJ1-2
clone_size: -
cdr3_length: 14
d_call: TRBD1
cdr3_nt: TGTGCCAGTAGTCCCTCAGGGGGGTACTATGGCTACACCTTC
cdr3_aa: CASSPSGGYYGYTF

v_call: TRBV4-2
j_call: TRBJ2-2
clone_size: -
cdr3_length: 15
d_call: -
cdr3_nt: TGTGCCAGCAGCCAAGACTCTGGAGCGACCGGGGAGCTGTTTTTT
cdr3_aa: CASSQDSGATGELFF

v_call: TRBV24-1
j_call: TRBJ2-3
clone_size: -
cdr3_length: 15
d_call: TRBD2
cdr3_nt: TGTGCCACCAGTGACTCCGGGACTAGCCGCGATACGCAGTATTTT
cdr3_aa: CATSDSGTSRDTQYF

v_call: TRBV28
j_call: TRBJ2-7
clone_size: -
cdr3_length: 15
d_call: -
cdr3_nt: TGTGCCAGCAGTTTCGGGTCGACAGGTCGCAACGAGCAGTACTTC
cdr3_aa: CASSFGSTGRNEQYF

v_call: TRBV7-2
j_call: TRBJ1-1
clone_size: -
cdr3_length: 14
d_call: -
cdr3_nt: TGTGCCAGCAGCTTCCCCGAGTTGAACACTGAAGCTTTCTTT
cdr3_aa: CASSFPELNTEAFF

v_call: TRBV5-4
j_call: TRBJ1-6
clone_size: -
cdr3_length: 13
d_call: -
cdr3_nt: TGTGCCAGCAGCTTGATCGCGAATTCACCCCTCCACTTT
cdr3_aa: CASSLIANSPLHF

v_call: TRBV27
j_call: TRBJ2-4
clone_size: -
cdr3_length: 17
d_call: TRBD1
cdr3_nt: TGTGCCAGCTCAGACAGGGGGAAACCAATAGCCAAAAACATTCAGTACTTC
cdr3_aa: CASSDRGKPIAKNIQYF

v_call: TRBV29-1
j_call: TRBJ2-7
clone_size: -
cdr3_length: 13
d_call: TRBD2
cdr3_nt: TGCAGCTCAAGCGGGAGGGCCTCCTACGAGCAGTACTTC
cdr3_aa: CSSSGRASYEQYF

v_call: TRBV28
j_call: TRBJ1-2
clone_size: -
cdr3_length: 14
d_call: -
cdr3_nt: TGTGCCAGCATCTTAGAGGCGGGGGGCCGAGGCTACACCTTC
cdr3_aa: CASILEAGGRGYTF

v_call: TRBV2
j_call: TRBJ2-5
clone_size: -
cdr3_length: 14
d_call: -
cdr3_nt: TGTGCCAGCAGTGTGGCGAGCGGCCAAGAGACCCAGTACTTC
cdr3_aa: CASSVASGQETQYF

v_call: TRBV10-3
j_call: TRBJ2-3
clone_size: once
cdr3_length: 19
d_call: -
cdr3_nt: TGTGCCATCAGTGAGTCGGTTTTTAAGACAGGTACTAGCACAGATACGCAGTATTTT
cdr3_aa: CAISESVFKTGTSTDTQYF

v_call: TRBV9
j_call: TRBJ2-2
clone_size: -
cdr3_length: 14
d_call: TRBD1
cdr3_nt: TGTGCCAGCGCAGGACAGGGGCTTGCCGGGGAGCTGTTTTTT
cdr3_aa: CASAGQGLAGELFF

v_call: TRBV7-9
j_call: TRBJ2-3
clone_size: -
cdr3_length: 16
d_call: TRBD2
cdr3_nt: TGTGCCAGCAGCTTAACTAGCGGGAGGGCCACAGATACGCAGTATTTT
cdr3_aa: CASSLTSGRATDTQYF

v_call: TRBV19
j_call: TRBJ1-2
clone_size: once
cdr3_length: 15
d_call: TRBD1
cdr3_nt: TGTGCCAGTAGTGTCCTCCGGGACAGGATTTATGGCTACACCTTC
cdr3_aa: CASSVLRDRIYGYTF

v_call: TRBV7-2
j_call: TRBJ2-5
clone_size: -
cdr3_length: 14
d_call: -
cdr3_nt: TGTGCCAGCAGCTTAGGGGGCAGCCAAGAGACCCAGTACTTC
cdr3_aa: CASSLGGSQETQYF

v_call: TRBV19
j_call: TRBJ2-7
clone_size: -
cdr3_length: 16
d_call: TRBD2
cdr3_nt: TGTGCCAGTAGTGCCCGCGGGGGGGCCGCGACCCACGAGCAGTACTTC
cdr3_aa: CASSARGGAATHEQYF

v_call: TRBV6-5
j_call: TRBJ1-2
clone_size: -
cdr3_length: 15
d_call: TRBD1
cdr3_nt: TGTGCCAGCATCCTAGACAGGGTAGGATACTATGGCTACACCTTC
cdr3_aa: CASILDRVGYYGYTF

v_call: TRBV5-1
j_call: TRBJ1-4
clone_size: -
cdr3_length: 14
d_call: TRBD1
cdr3_nt: TGCGCCAGCAGCTCCAGGACAGGGGATGAAAAACTGTTTTTT
cdr3_aa: CASSSRTGDEKLFF

v_call: TRBV9
j_call: TRBJ1-1
clone_size: -
cdr3_length: 14
d_call: TRBD1
cdr3_nt: TGTGCCAGCAGCGGAGACAGGGAGTTCACTGAAGCTTTCTTT
cdr3_aa: CASSGDREFTEAFF

v_call: TRBV4-1
j_call: TRBJ2-5
clone_size: -
cdr3_length: 14
d_call: -
cdr3_nt: TGCGCCAGCAGCCTCTCTTTCTATTCCGAGACCCAGTACTTC
cdr3_aa: CASSLSFYSETQYF

v_call: TRBV2
j_call: TRBJ1-1
clone_size: once
cdr3_length: 13
d_call: TRBD1
cdr3_nt: TGTGCCGGAGACCGGGACAGGGGGTTTGAAGCTTTCTTT
cdr3_aa: CAGDRDRGFEAFF